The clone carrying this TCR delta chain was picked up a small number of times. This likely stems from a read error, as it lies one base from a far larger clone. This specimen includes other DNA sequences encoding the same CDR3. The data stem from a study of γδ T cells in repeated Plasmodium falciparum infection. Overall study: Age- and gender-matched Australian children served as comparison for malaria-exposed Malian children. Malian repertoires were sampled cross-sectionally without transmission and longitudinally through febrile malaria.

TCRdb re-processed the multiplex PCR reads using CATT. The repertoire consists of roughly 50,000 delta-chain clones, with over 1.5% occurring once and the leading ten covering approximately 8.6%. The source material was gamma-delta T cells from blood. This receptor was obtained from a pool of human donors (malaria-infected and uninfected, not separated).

CDR3 bases: TGTGCTCTTGGGGAAGACTTGAAGGGCTGGGGGATCTATCCAACCGGTAAACTCATCTTT. It codes for CALGEDLKGWGIYPTGKLIF. V gene TRDV1 combines with J gene TRDJ1, with TRDD3 matching 9 bases. Here the J gene came from matching the DNA to germline, since TCRdb omits it. The germline V gene encodes CDR1 TSWWSYY and CDR2 QGS. The length of the CDR3 is 20 residues.